The sequence of this TCR beta chain was determined in a study of beta chain features in type 1 diabetes. The authors reverse transcribed all of the isolated RNA, so sequencing captured expressed TCRB transcripts. Generated by immunoSEQ multiplex PCR, the TCRdb table keeps only in-frame clones and is missing some. The sample lists 350,000 or so clones, less than 20% occurring once. The CDR3 sequence is 14 residues long. Looked up from germline, CDR1 is SGHRS and CDR2 is YFSETQ. V was shortened by 7 bases and J by 3 bases, with 16 bases between the two germline ends. To note about this clone: Its antigen is not known.

Sorted cells reached over 95% purity in every population. Whole-study results and caveats: Reduced insertions and increased deletions marked VDJ junctions in type 1 diabetes patients. PCR might favor shorter templates, equally in patients and controls.

This receptor was identified in a woman aged 18-29 years in good health. The sample comprised naive CD4+ T cells from blood. V is TRBV5-1 and J is TRBJ2-5; D uncertain. The chain's CDR3 is CASGPAREKETQYF. CDR3 nucleotide sequence: TGCGCCAGCGGGCCGGCGAGAGAAAAAGAGACCCAGTACTTC.